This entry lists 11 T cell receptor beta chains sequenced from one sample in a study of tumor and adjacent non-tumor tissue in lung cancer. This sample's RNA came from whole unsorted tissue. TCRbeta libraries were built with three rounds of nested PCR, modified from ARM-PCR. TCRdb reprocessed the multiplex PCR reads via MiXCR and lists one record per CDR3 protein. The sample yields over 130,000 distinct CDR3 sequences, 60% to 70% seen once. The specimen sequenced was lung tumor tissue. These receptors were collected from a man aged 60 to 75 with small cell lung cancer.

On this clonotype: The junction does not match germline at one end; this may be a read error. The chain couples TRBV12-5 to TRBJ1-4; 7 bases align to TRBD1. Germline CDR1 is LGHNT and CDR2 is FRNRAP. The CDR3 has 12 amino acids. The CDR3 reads CDSGIYRDRLFF. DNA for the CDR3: TGTGATAGTGGAATATACCGGGACAGATTGTTTTTT.

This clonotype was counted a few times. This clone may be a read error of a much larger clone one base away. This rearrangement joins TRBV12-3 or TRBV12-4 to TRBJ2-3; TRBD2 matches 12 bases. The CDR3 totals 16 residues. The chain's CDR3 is CTSSPLRTSGADTQYF. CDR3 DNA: TGTACCAGCAGTCCCCTTAGGACTAGCGGGGCAGATACGCAGTATTTT.

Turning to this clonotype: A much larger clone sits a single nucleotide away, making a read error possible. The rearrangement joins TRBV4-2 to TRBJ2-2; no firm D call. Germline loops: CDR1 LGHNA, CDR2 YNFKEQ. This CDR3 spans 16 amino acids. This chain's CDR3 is CASSQDHLQNTWELFF. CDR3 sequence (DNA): TGTGCCAGCAGCCAAGATCATTTACAGAACACCTGGGAGCTGTTTTTT.

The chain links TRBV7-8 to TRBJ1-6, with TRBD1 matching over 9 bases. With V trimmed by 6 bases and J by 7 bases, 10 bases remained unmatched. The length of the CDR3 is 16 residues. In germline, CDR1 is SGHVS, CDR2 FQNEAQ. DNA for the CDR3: TGTGCCAGCAGTTTGAGGACAGGGGTAGGGAATTCACCCCTCCACTTT. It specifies CASSLRTGVGNSPLHF. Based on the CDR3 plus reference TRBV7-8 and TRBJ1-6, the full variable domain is GAGVSQSPRYKVAKRGQDVALRCDPISGHVSLFWYQQALGQGPEFLTYFQNEAQLDKSGLPSDRFFAERPEGSVSTLKIQRTQQEDSAVYLCASSLRTGVGNSPLHFGNGTRLTVT.

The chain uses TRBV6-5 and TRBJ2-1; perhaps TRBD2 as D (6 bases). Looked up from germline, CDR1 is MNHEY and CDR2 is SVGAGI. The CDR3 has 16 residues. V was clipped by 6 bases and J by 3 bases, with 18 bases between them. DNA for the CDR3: TGTGCCAGCAGGGATCTGCAGTCGGGAGACTACAATGAGCAGTTCTTC. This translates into CASRDLQSGDYNEQFF.

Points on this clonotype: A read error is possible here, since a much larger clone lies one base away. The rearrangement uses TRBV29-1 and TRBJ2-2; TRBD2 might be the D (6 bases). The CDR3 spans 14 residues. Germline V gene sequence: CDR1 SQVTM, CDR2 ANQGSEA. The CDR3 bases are TGCAGCGTTGGGTGGCAATTGAACACCGGGGGGCTGTTTTTT. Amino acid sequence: CSVGWQLNTGGLFF.

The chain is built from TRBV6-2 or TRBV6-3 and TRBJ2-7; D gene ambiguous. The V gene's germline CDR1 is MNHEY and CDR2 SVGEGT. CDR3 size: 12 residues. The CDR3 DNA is TGTGCCAGCAGTTACCTGGGGTACGAGGAGTACGTC. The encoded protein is CASSYLGYEEYV.

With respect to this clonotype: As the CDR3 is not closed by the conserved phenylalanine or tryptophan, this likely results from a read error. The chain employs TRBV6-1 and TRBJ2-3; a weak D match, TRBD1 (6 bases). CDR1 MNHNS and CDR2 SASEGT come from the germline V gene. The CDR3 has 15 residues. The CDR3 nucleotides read TGTGCTAGCAGCGAGAGGGGGTATAGCACAGATACGCAGTATTAT. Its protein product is CASSERGYSTDTQYY.

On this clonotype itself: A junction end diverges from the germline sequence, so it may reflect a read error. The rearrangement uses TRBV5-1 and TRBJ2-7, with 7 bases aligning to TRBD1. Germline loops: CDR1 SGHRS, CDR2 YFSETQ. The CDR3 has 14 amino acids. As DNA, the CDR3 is TGCGCCAGCGGCCTCGACAGGGCCCACTACAAGCAGTACTTC. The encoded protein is CASGLDRAHYKQYF. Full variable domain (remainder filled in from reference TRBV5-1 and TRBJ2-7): KAGVTQTPRYLIKTRGQQVTLSCSPISGHRSVSWYQQTPGQGLQFLFEYFSETQRNKGNFPGRFSGRQFSNSRSEMNVSTLELGDSALYLCASGLDRAHYKQYFGPGTRLTVT.

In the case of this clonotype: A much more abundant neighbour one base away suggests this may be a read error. Here the CDR3 DNA reads TGCAGTGCTAGAGGTCTAGCTTGGGAGACCCAGTTCTTC. Translated: CSARGLAWETQFF. The J gene is TRBJ2-5, the V gene TRBV20-1; possibly TRBD2 for D (5 bases). The closer fit of TRBJ2-1 to the DNA end suggests the J call may be wrong. Germline V gives CDR1 DFQATT, CDR2 SNEGSKA (reference sequence). This CDR3 is built from 13 residues.

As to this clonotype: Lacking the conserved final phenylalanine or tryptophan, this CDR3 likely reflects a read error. Written as DNA, the CDR3 is TGTGCCAGCAGTTTACGGACTTATCACAGGGGTAATGAGCAGTTCTCC. This encodes CASSLRTYHRGNEQFS. This chain links TRBV28 with TRBJ2-1; 7 nucleotides match TRBD1. There are 16 residues in the CDR3. Germline lookup yields CDR1 MDHEN and CDR2 SYDVKM. The V gene end was trimmed by 2 bases and the J gene end by 7 bases; junction bases not matched to a gene: 11.